This TCR beta chain is drawn from a study of blood T cell repertoires in COVID-19. V lost 1 base, J lost 2 bases, and 9 bases lay in between. This CDR3 has 16 residues. Germline CDR1 reads KGHSH; CDR2 reads LQKENI. The data were produced by immunoSEQ multiplex PCR, yet TCRdb's version contains in-frame clones alone and is incomplete. In the table there are 150,000 to 200,000 clones, 87% of which are singletons. The sample was peripheral blood. This TCR came from a woman aged 50 to 65 with acute or convalescent COVID-19. The J gene is TRBJ1-6, the V gene TRBV18; tentatively, D is TRBD1 (5 bases). The CDR3 here is CASSPQRGAYNSPLHF. The CDR3, as DNA: TGTGCCAGCTCACCACAGCGGGGGGCCTATAATTCACCCCTCCACTTT.